In its sample, the clone carrying this T cell receptor (beta chain) was seen a few times. The sample comes from a study of shared T cell receptors in the human thymus. With V trimmed by 6 bases and J by 2 bases, 18 bases remained unmatched. Germline CDR1 MDHEN, CDR2 SYDVKM. The CDR3 spans 19 residues. Produced via immunoSEQ multiplex PCR; TCRdb's table is partial and in-frame only. The data contain about 660,000 clones, approximately 89% of them singletons. The data were also submitted as part of a second study, on human thymus T cells. This second study notes: Those donating were healthy Finnish infants in corrective surgery for congenital heart defects. Resections removed during corrective heart surgery provided the thymus tissue used. Related studies noted strongly shared thymic repertoires across unrelated people.

Sample: thymocytes. The chain joins TRBV28 to TRBJ2-5; 10 bases map to TRBD2. This sequence was found in a boy under three years old with a congenital heart defect. In DNA form, the CDR3 reads TGTGCCAGCAGCTTCTTGTTTACCGGGACTAGCGCGTCTCAAGAGACCCAGTACTTC. As protein: CASSFLFTGTSASQETQYF.